The 21 T cell receptor beta chains presented below share a single source sample, sequenced in a study of beta chain features in type 1 diabetes. All of the isolated RNA was reverse transcribed, so expressed TCRB transcripts were sequenced. The protocol was immunoSEQ multiplex PCR, while the TCRdb copy is restricted to in-frame clones and leaves out a portion. The profile shows more than 110,000 clones, 6.9% of them singletons. The source material was central memory CD4+ T cells from blood. Receptors originate from a woman in her twenties or thirties in good health.

This clone occurred many times. The chain combines TRBV28 with TRBJ2-5; 7 bases are shared with TRBD1. CDR1 and CDR2 (germline): MDHEN, SYDVKM. The CDR3 has 14 residues. Trimming at V came to 7 bases and at J to 7 bases, leaving 12 bases not matched to a gene. CDR3 in amino acids: CASTPGQATGTQYF. CDR3 DNA: TGTGCCAGCACTCCCGGACAGGCCACCGGGACCCAGTACTTC.

This clone was counted ten times or more. DNA for the CDR3: TGTGCCAGTAGGCTTCAAGCAGGGGGCGTTCTATACAATGAGCAGTTCTTC. Translated, it gives CASRLQAGGVLYNEQFF. This chain joins TRBV19 and TRBJ2-1; 8 nucleotides line up with TRBD1. The J segment lost 4 bases and the V segment lost 6 bases, leaving 14 bases of the junction unmatched. Germline V lookup: CDR1 LNHDA, CDR2 SQIVND (reference sequence). The CDR3 has 17 amino acids.

This clone was counted between two and nine times. The rearrangement links TRBV7-2 to TRBJ1-2; a weak D match, TRBD1 (6 bases). Germline CDR1 reads SGHTA; CDR2 reads FQGNSA. The CDR3 extends over 14 amino acids. Deletions cut 2 bases from V and 4 bases from J, with 11 bases between. CDR3 in amino acids: CASSLLQDSYGYTF. DNA of the CDR3: TGTGCCAGCAGCTTACTCCAGGACAGCTATGGCTACACCTTC.

The chain couples TRBV6-5 to TRBJ2-7, with 10 bases matching TRBD1. The CDR3 spans 15 residues. Germline trimming cut 4 bases from V and 1 base from J; bases unmatched to any gene: 4. From germline, CDR1 is MNHEY and CDR2 SVGAGI. The CDR3 is CASSWTGGGSYEQYF. The CDR3 DNA follows: TGTGCCAGCAGTTGGACAGGGGGAGGATCCTACGAGCAGTACTTC.

This clone came up a few times. V usage is TRBV5-6 and J usage is TRBJ1-4; 8 bases line up with TRBD1. Germline CDR1 and CDR2: SGHDT and YYEEEE. Losses at the gene ends were 4 bases for V and 7 bases for J; bases not matched to a gene: 6. The CDR3 loop spans 14 amino acids. The CDR3: CASSRQGAGEKLFF. CDR3 sequence (DNA): TGTGCCAGCAGCCGGCAGGGGGCAGGTGAAAAACTGTTTTTT.

The rearrangement links TRBV7-2 to TRBJ2-2, with a tentative D call TRBD2 (5 bases). V shed 8 bases and J shed 7 bases, with 20 bases lying between them. Germline CDR1 is SGHTA and CDR2 is FQGNSA. The CDR3 has 15 amino acids. This CDR3 reads CASQPTIGSFGELFF. CDR3 sequence (DNA): TGTGCCAGCCAACCTACAATAGGGAGTTTCGGGGAGCTGTTTTTT.

The rearrangement joins TRBV7-9 to TRBJ2-1, with 12 positions matching TRBD1. The length of the CDR3 is 16 residues. Germline values: CDR1 SEHNR, CDR2 FQNEAQ (reference sequence). V shed 3 bases, J shed 6 bases, and the junction held 6 bases outside the gene matches. The CDR3, as DNA: TGTGCCAGCAGCTTTTTGGGACAGGGGGCGGTCAATGAGCAGTTCTTC. It translates to CASSFLGQGAVNEQFF.

This clone was detected only a few times. The V call is TRBV30, the J call TRBJ2-2; 7 bases line up with TRBD2. J was trimmed by 0 bases and V by 4 bases; bases with no gene match: 8. The CDR3 sequence is 16 residues long. Per germline, CDR1 GTSNPN and CDR2 SVGIG (reference sequence). The CDR3 DNA reads TGTGCCTGGATCCGCCCTAGCGGTCCGAACACCGGGGAGCTGTTTTTT. This codes for CAWIRPSGPNTGELFF.

This clone has more than one count but fewer than ten. Other nucleotide sequences from this sample produce the same CDR3. The chain uses TRBV5-6 and TRBJ1-5; D ambiguous. Trimming took off 2 bases at V and 6 bases at J, with 6 bases between the two ends. Germline V gene data show CDR1 as SGHDT and CDR2 as YYEEEE. The CDR3 extends over 12 amino acids. The DNA for the CDR3 is TGTGCCAGCAGCTTACTTAGTCAGCCCCAGCATTTT. Translation gives CASSLLSQPQHF.

This chain links TRBV27 with TRBJ2-1; 10 bases match TRBD1. V gave up 8 bases and J gave up 6 bases; unmatched junction bases: 10. This CDR3 region has 15 residues. Germline V gene sequence: CDR1 MNHEY, CDR2 SMNVEV (reference sequence). As DNA, the CDR3 is TGTGCCAGCGTCCAGGACAGGGGGTTTGGCAATGAGCAGTTCTTC. Its translation is CASVQDRGFGNEQFF.

There are a few counts of this clone. The chain employs TRBV4-3 and TRBJ2-2; 7 nucleotides match TRBD2. The germline V gene has CDR1 LGHNA and CDR2 YSLEER. Trimming cost V 5 bases and J 2 bases; bases outside gene matches: 11. There are 17 residues in the CDR3. The CDR3 spells CASSKVGRGRNTGELFF. DNA for the CDR3: TGCGCCAGCAGCAAGGTGGGGAGGGGCCGTAACACCGGGGAGCTGTTTTTT.

The chain links TRBV7-2 to TRBJ2-7; 7 bases align to TRBD2. V lost 6 bases and J lost 6; bases outside the gene matches: 8. Germline V gives CDR1 SGHTA, CDR2 FQGNSA. CDR3 length: 13 amino acids. The CDR3 region has the DNA TGTGCCAGCAGGTCGGACGGGAGGAGCGAGCAGTACTTC. It yields the protein CASRSDGRSEQYF.

CDR3 amino acids: CASSDPTGANEKLFF. The CDR3 region has the DNA TGTGCCAGCAGCGATCCGACAGGGGCTAATGAAAAACTGTTTTTT. The genes are TRBV7-2 and TRBJ1-4; 8 nucleotides agree with TRBD1. The CDR3 spans 15 residues. The V gene end was trimmed by 5 bases and the J gene end by 3 bases; junction bases not matched to a gene: 5. Germline V gives CDR1 SGHTA, CDR2 FQGNSA. The variable domain in full, completed from reference TRBV7-2 and TRBJ1-4, reads GAGVSQSPSNKVTEKGKDVELRCDPISGHTALYWYRQSLGQGLEFLIYFQGNSAPDKSGLPSDRFSAERTGGSVSTLTIQRTQQEDSAVYLCASSDPTGANEKLFFGSGTQLSVL.

This clone was observed a handful of times. The gene calls are TRBV5-1 and TRBJ2-1, with TRBD2 matching over 7 bases. V lost 0 bases and J lost 4; bases outside the gene matches: 7. The CDR3 totals 16 residues. Germline V CDR1 and CDR2: SGHRS, YFSETQ. The CDR3 is CASSLVPGGAYNEQFF. Written as DNA, the CDR3 is TGCGCCAGCAGCTTGGTCCCGGGAGGTGCGTACAATGAGCAGTTCTTC.

This clone was recorded at least ten times. For the CDR3, the DNA is TGTGCCAGCAGCCCACAAGCGGGAGGACCCTACAATGAGCAGTTCTTC. It translates to CASSPQAGGPYNEQFF. The chain combines TRBV7-9 with TRBJ2-1, with 9 bases fitting TRBD2. There are 16 residues in the CDR3. The germline gives CDR1 SEHNR, CDR2 FQNEAQ (reference sequence). V lost 5 bases and J lost 2; bases outside the gene matches: 7.

The chain uses TRBV5-4 and TRBJ2-3; TRBD2 might be the D (5 bases). The CDR3 consists of 13 residues. The V gene's germline CDR1 is SGHNT and CDR2 YYREEE (reference sequence). Trimming took off 4 bases at V and 9 bases at J, with 15 bases between the two ends. The CDR3 here is CASSPQLDQTQYF. CDR3 in DNA: TGTGCCAGCAGCCCCCAACTAGACCAAACGCAGTATTTT.

This chain joins TRBV11-3 and TRBJ2-1, with a tentative D call TRBD1 (6 bases). With 5 bases removed from V and 1 base from J, the gap between germline ends came to 12 bases. Per germline, CDR1 SGHNT and CDR2 YENEEA. This CDR3 has 15 amino acids. CDR3 sequence: CASSARGQSYNEQFF. The CDR3 coding sequence is TGTGCCAGCAGCGCCAGGGGCCAGTCCTACAATGAGCAGTTCTTC. Using reference TRBV11-3 and TRBJ2-1 for the parts outside the CDR3, the full variable domain is EAGVVQSPRYKIIEKKQPVAFWCNPISGHNTLYWYLQNLGQGPELLIRYENEEAVDDSQLPKDRFSAERLKGVDSTLKIQPAELGDSAVYLCASSARGQSYNEQFFGPGTRLTVL.

This clone turned up a few times. The chain joins TRBV28 to TRBJ2-4; TRBD1 might be the D (5 bases). The V gene lost 5 bases and the J gene lost 9 bases, with 14 bases spanning the gap. The CDR3 extends over 13 amino acids. CDR1 and CDR2 from the germline V gene are MDHEN and SYDVKM. The CDR3 protein is CASSRAQGTIQYF. In nucleotides, the CDR3 is TGTGCCAGCAGTAGGGCCCAGGGAACCATTCAGTACTTC.

This clone turned up a few times. The chain combines TRBV5-4 with TRBJ1-2; D is ambiguous. V was trimmed by 0 bases and J by 1 base, leaving 7 bases between them. This CDR3 is 14 amino acids long. CDR1 and CDR2 from the germline V gene are SGHNT and YYREEE (reference sequence). The chain's CDR3 is CASSLEAGNYGYTF. DNA of the CDR3: TGTGCCAGCAGCTTGGAGGCGGGTAACTATGGCTACACCTTC.

This clone was detected only a few times. The chain links TRBV2 to TRBJ1-5; D gene unclear. Germline V gives CDR1 SNHLY, CDR2 FYNNEI. CDR3 length: 14 amino acids. Trimming pared 5 bases from V and 0 bases from J, leaving 8 bases between. In DNA form, the CDR3 reads TGTGCCAGCAGTCAAACCTATAGCAATCAGCCCCAGCATTTT. Translating gives CASSQTYSNQPQHF.

This clone was recorded a few times. The rearrangement links TRBV19 to TRBJ1-5; a possible D gene is TRBD1 (6 bases). CDR1 is LNHDA and CDR2 is SQIVND in the germline V gene (reference sequence). The CDR3 runs to 16 residues. Trimming cost V 6 bases and J 0 bases, with 15 bases left between them. For the CDR3, the DNA is TGTGCCAGTAGGATACAGGGAAAATATAGCAATCAGCCCCAGCATTTT. Its protein product is CASRIQGKYSNQPQHF.